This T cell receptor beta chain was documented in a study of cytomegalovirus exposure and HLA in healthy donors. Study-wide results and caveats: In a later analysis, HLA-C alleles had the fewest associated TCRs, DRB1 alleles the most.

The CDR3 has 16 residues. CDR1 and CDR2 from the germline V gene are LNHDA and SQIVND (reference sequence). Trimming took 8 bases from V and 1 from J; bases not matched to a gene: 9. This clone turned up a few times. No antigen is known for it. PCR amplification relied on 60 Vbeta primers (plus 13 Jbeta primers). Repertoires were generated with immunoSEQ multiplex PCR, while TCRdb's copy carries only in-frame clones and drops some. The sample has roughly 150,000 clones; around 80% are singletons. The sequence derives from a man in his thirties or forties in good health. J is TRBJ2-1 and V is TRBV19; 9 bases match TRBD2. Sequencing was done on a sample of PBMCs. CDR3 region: CASRGITSGSYNEQFF. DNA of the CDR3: TGTGCCAGTCGAGGAATTACTAGCGGGTCCTACAATGAGCAGTTCTTC.